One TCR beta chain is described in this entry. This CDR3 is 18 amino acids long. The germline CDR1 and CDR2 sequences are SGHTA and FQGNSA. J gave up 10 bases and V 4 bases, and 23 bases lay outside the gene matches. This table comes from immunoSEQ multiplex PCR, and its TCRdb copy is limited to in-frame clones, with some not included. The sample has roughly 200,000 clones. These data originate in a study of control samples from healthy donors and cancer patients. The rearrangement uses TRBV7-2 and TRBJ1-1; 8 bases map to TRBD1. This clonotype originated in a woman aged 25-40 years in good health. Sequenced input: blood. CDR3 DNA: TGTGCCAGCAGCTCCAGAATCTATGCGGACAGGGTGATGAGGGCAGCTTTCTTT. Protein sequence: CASSSRIYADRVMRAAFF.